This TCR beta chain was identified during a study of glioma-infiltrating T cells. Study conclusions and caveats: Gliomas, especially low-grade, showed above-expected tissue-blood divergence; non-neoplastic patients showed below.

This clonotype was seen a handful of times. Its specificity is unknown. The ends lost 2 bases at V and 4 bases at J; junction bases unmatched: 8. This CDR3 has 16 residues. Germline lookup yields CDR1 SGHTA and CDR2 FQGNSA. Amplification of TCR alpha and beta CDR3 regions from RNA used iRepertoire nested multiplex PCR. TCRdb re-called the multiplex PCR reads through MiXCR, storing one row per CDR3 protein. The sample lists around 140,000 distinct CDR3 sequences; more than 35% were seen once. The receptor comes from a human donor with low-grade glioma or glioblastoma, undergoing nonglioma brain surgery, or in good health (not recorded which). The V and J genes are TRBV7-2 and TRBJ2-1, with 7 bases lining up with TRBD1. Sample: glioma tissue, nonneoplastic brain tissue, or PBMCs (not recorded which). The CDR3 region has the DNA TGTGCCAGCAGCTTAACATCCGGGACAGCGTACAATGAGCAGTTCTTC. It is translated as CASSLTSGTAYNEQFF.